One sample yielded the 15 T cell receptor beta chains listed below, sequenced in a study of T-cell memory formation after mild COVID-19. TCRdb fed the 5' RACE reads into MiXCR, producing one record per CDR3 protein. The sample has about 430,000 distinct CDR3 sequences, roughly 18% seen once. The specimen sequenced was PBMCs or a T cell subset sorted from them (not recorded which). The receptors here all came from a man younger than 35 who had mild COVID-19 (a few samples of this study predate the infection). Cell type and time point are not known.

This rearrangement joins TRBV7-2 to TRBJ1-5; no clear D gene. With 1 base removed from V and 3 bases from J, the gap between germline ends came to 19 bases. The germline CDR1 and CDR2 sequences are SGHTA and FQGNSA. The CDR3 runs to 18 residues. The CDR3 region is CASSLELARPLNNQPQHF. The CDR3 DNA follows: TGTGCCAGCAGCTTAGAGCTCGCTCGGCCGCTGAACAATCAGCCCCAGCATTTT. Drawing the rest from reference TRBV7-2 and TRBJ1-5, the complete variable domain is GAGVSQSPSNKVTEKGKDVELRCDPISGHTALYWYRQSLGQGLEFLIYFQGNSAPDKSGLPSDRFSAERTGGSVSTLTIQRTQQEDSAVYLCASSLELARPLNNQPQHFGDGTRLSIL.

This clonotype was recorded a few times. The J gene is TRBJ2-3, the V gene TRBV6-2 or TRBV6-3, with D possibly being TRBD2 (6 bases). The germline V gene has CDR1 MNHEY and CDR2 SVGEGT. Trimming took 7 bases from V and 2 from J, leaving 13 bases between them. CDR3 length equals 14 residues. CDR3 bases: TGTGCCAGCAATAGGAGGGGACCCACAGATACGCAGTATTTT. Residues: CASNRRGPTDTQYF.

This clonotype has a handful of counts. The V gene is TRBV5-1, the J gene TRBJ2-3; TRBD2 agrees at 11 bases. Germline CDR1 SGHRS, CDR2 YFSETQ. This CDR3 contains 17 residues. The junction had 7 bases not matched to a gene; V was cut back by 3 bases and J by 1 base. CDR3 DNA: TGCGCCAGCAGCTCACAGCCACTAGCGGGGGGCACAGATACGCAGTATTTT. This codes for CASSSQPLAGGTDTQYF.

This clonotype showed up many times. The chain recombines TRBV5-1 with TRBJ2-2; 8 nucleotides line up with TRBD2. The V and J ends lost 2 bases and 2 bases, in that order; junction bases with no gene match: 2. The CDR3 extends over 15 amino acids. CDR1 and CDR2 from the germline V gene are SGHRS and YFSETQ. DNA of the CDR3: TGCGCCAGCAGCTTAGCGGGAGTCAACACCGGGGAGCTGTTTTTT. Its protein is CASSLAGVNTGELFF.

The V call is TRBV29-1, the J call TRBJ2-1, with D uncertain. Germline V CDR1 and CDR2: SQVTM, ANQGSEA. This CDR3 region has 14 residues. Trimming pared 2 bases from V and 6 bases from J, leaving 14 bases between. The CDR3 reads CSVESSPIPNEQFF. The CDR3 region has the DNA TGCAGCGTTGAAAGCTCTCCGATCCCCAATGAGCAGTTCTTC.

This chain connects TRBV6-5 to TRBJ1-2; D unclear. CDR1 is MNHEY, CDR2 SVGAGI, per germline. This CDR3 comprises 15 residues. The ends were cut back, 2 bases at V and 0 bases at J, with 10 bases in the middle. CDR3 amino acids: CASSYGQAANYGYTF. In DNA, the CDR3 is TGTGCCAGCAGTTACGGCCAGGCAGCTAACTATGGCTACACCTTC.

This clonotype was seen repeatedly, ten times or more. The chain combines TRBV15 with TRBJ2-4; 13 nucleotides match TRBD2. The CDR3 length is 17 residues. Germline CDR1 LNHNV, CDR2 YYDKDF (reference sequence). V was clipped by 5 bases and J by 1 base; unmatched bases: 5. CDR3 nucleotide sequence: TGTGCCACCAGCGACGGGACTAGCGGGGTGGCCAAAAACATTCAGTACTTC. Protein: CATSDGTSGVAKNIQYF. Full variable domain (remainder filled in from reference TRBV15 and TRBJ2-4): DAMVIQNPRYQVTQFGKPVTLSCSQTLNHNVMYWYQQKSSQAPKLLFHYYDKDFNNEADTPDNFQSRRPNTSFCFLDIRSPGLGDTAMYLCATSDGTSGVAKNIQYFGAGTRLSVL.

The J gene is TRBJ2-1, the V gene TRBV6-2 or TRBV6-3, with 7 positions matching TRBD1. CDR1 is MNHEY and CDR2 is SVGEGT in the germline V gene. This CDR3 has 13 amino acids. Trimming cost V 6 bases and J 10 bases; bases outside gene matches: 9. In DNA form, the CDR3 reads TGTGCCAGCAGGCTGACAGGGTTTGGCGAGCAGTTCTTC. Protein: CASRLTGFGEQFF.

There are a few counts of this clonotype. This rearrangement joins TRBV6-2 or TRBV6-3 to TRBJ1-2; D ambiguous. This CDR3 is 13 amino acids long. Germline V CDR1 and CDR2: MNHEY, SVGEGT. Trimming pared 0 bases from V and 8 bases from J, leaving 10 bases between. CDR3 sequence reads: CASSYSGGWGYTF. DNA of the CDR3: TGTGCCAGCAGTTACTCCGGCGGATGGGGCTACACCTTC.

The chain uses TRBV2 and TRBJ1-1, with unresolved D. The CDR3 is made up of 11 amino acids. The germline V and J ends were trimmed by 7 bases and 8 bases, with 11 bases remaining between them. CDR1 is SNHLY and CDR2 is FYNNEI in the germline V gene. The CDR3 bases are TGTGCCAGCAATACGCGGATGGAAGCTTTCTTT. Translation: CASNTRMEAFF.

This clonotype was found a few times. The CDR3 DNA sequence: TGTGCCAGTAGTATTAGGCCAGAGGGGAATGAAAAACTGTTTTTT. This gives the protein CASSIRPEGNEKLFF. The genes are TRBV19 and TRBJ1-4, with a weak D call TRBD1 (5 bases). CDR3 length: 15 amino acids. Germline lookup yields CDR1 LNHDA and CDR2 SQIVND (reference sequence). Trimming cost V 3 bases and J 5 bases, with 13 bases left between them.

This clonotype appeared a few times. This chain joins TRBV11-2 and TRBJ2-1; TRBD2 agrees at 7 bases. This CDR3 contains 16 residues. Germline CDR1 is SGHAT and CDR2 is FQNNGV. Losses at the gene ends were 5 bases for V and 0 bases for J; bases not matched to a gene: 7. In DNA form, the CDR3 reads TGTGCCAGCAGCCAAACTAGCGCTTCCTCCTACAATGAGCAGTTCTTC. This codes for CASSQTSASSYNEQFF.

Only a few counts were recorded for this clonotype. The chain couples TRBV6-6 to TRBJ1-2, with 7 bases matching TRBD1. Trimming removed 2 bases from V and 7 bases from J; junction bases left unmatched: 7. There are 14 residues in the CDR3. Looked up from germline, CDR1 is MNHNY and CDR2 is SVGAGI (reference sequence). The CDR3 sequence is CASSYEKTGTGYTF. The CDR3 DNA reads TGTGCCAGCAGTTACGAAAAGACAGGGACTGGCTACACCTTC.

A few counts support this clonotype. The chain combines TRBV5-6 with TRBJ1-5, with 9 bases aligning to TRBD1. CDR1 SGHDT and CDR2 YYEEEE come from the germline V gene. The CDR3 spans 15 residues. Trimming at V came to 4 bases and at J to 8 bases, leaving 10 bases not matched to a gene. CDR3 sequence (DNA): TGTGCCAGCAGCGATGGGACAGGGAGGGGAAAGCCCCAGCATTTT. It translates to CASSDGTGRGKPQHF.

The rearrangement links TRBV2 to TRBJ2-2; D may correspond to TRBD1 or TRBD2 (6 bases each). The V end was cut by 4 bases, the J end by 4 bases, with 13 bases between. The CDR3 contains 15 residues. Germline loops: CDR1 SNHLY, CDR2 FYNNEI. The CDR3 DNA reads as TGTGCCAGCAGTGTGGGGGGCGCAGGCACCGGGGAGCTGTTTTTT. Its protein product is CASSVGGAGTGELFF. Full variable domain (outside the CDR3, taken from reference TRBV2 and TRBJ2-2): EPEVTQTPSHQVTQMGQEVILRCVPISNHLYFYWYRQILGQKVEFLVSFYNNEISEKSEIFDDQFSVERPDGSNFTLKIRSTKLEDSAMYFCASSVGGAGTGELFFGEGSRLTVL.